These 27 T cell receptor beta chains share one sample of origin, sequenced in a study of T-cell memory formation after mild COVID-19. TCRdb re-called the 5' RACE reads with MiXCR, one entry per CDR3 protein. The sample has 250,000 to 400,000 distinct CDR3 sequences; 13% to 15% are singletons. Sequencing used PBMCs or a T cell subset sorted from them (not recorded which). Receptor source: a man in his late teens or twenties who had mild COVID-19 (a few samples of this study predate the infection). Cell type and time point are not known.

CDR3 nucleotide sequence: TGTGCCAGCAGCTTATCGGTGTCCAAAAACATTCAGTACTTC. Its protein product is CASSLSVSKNIQYF. The chain links TRBV7-2 to TRBJ2-4; D unclear. Per the germline V gene, CDR1 is SGHTA and CDR2 is FQGNSA. This CDR3 has 14 amino acids. V gave up 2 bases and J gave up 2 bases, with 7 bases separating them.

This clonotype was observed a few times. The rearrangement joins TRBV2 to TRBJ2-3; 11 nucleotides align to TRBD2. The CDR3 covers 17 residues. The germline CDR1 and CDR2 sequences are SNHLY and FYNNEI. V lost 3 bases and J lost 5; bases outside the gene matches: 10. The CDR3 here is CASSDLLAGGLGDTQYF. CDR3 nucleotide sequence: TGTGCCAGCAGTGACCTCCTAGCGGGGGGTTTAGGAGATACGCAGTATTTT.

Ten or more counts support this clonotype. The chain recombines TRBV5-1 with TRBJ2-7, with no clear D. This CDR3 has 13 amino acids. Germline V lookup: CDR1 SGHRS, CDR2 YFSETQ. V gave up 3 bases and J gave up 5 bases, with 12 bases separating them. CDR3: CASSWQRPDEQYF. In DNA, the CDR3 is TGCGCCAGCAGCTGGCAACGGCCGGACGAGCAGTACTTC.

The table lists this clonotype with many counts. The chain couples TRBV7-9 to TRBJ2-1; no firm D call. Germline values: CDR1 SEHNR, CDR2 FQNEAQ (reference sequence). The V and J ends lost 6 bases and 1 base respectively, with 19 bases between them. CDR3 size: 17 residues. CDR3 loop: CASRPLFLALSYNEQFF. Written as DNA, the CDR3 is TGTGCCAGCAGGCCCCTGTTTTTGGCGCTTTCCTACAATGAGCAGTTCTTC.

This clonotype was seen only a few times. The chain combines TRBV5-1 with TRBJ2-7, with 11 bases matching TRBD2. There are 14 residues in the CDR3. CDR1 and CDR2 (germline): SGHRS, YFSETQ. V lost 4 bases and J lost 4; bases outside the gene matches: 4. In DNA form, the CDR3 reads TGCGCCAGCAGCCCGGGACTAGCGGATTACGAGCAGTACTTC. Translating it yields CASSPGLADYEQYF. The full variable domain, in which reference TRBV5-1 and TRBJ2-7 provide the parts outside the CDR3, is KAGVTQTPRYLIKTRGQQVTLSCSPISGHRSVSWYQQTPGQGLQFLFEYFSETQRNKGNFPGRFSGRQFSNSRSEMNVSTLELGDSALYLCASSPGLADYEQYFGPGTRLTVT.

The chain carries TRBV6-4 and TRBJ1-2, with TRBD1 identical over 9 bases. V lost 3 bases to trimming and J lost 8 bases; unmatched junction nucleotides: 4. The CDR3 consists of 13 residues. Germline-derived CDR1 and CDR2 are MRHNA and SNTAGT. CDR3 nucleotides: TGTGCCAGCAGTGAGACAGGGGGAGAAGGCTACACCTTC. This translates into CASSETGGEGYTF.

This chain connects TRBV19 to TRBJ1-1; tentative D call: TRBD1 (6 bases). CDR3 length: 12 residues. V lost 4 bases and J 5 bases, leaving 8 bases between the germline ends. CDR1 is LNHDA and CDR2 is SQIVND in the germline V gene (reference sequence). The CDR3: CASSNRVTEAFF. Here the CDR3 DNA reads TGTGCCAGTAGTAACAGGGTGACTGAAGCTTTCTTT. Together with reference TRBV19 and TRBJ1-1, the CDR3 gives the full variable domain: DGGITQSPKYLFRKEGQNVTLSCEQNLNHDAMYWYRQDPGQGLRLIYYSQIVNDFQKGDIAEGYSVSREKKESFPLTVTSAQKNPTAFYLCASSNRVTEAFFGQGTRLTVV.

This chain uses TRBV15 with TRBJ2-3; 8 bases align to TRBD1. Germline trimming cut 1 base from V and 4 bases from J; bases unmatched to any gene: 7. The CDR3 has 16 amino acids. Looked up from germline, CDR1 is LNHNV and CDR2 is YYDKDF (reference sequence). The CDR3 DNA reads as TGTGCCACCAGCAGAGCCCAGGGGGCAAGGCCAGATACGCAGTATTTT. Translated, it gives CATSRAQGARPDTQYF.

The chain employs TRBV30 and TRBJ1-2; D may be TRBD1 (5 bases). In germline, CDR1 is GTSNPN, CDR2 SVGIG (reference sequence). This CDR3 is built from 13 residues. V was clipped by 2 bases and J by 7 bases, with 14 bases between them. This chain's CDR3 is CAWSPSGRGGYTF. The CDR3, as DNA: TGTGCCTGGAGTCCCTCGGGGCGGGGTGGCTACACCTTC.

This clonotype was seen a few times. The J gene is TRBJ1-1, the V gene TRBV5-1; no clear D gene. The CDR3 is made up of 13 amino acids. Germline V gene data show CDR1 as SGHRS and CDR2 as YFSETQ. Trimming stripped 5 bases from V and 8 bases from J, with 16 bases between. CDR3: CASRRTGEEEAFF. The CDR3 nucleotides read TGCGCCAGCAGACGGACGGGCGAGGAGGAAGCTTTCTTT.

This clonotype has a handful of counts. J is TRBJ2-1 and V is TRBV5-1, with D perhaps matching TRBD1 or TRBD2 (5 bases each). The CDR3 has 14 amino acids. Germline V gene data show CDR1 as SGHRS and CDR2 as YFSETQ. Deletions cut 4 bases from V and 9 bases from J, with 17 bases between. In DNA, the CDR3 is TGCGCCAGCAGCCTCCACACAGACAGCGGTGAGCAGTTCTTC. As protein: CASSLHTDSGEQFF.

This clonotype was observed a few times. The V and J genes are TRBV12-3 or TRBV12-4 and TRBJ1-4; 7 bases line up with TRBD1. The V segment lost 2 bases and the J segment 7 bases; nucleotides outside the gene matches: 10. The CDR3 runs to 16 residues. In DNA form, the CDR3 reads TGTGCCAGCAGTTTACCGACAGGGCGGTTGGTTGAAAAACTGTTTTTT. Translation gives CASSLPTGRLVEKLFF.

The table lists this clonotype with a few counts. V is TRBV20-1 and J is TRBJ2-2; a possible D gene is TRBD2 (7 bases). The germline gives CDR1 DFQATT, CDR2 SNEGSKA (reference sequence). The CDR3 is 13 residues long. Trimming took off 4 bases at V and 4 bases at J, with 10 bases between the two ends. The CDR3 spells CSAKGEGTGELFF. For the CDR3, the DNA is TGCAGTGCTAAGGGGGAGGGCACCGGGGAGCTGTTTTTT.

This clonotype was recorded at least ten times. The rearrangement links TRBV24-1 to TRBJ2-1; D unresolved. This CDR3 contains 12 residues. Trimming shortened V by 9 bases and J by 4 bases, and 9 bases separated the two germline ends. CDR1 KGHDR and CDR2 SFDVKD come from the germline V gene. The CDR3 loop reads CATSAAYNEQFF. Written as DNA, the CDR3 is TGTGCCACCTCAGCCGCATACAATGAGCAGTTCTTC.

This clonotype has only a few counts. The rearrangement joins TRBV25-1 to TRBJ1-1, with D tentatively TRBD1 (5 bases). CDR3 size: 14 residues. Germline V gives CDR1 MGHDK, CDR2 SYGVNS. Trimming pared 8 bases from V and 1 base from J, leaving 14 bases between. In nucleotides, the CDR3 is TGTGCCAGCGCCCCACGGGGGGGGAACACTGAAGCTTTCTTT. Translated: CASAPRGGNTEAFF.

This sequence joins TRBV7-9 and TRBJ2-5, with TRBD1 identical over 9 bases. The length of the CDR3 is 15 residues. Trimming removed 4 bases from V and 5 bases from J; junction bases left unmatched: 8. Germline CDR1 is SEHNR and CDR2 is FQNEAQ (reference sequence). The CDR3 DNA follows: TGTGCCAGCAGCTCCGAGCACAGGGGGCGTGAGACCCAGTACTTC. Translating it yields CASSSEHRGRETQYF.

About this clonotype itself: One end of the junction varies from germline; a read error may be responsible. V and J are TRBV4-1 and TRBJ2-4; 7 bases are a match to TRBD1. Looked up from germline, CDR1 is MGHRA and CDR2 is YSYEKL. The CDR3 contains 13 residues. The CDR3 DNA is TGCGCCAGCAGCCAAGCCCCACGGACAGGCGCCTTCTTC. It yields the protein CASSQAPRTGAFF.

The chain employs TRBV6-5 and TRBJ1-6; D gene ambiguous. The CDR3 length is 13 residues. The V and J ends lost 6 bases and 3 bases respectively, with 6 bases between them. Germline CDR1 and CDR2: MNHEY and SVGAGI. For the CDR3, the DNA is TGTGCCAGCAGGCTGGGCTATAATTCACCCCTCCACTTT. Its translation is CASRLGYNSPLHF.

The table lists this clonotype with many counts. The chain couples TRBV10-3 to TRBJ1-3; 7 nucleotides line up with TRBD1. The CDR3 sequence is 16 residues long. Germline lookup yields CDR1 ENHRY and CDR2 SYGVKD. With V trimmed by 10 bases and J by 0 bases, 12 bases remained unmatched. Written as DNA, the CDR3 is TGTGCCACCCAAACTTGGACAGGTCTCTCTGGAAACACCATATATTTT. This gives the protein CATQTWTGLSGNTIYF.

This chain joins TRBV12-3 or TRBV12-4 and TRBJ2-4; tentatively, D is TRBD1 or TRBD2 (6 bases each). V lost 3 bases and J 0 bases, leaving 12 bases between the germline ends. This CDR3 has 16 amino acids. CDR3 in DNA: TGTGCCAGCAGTTTCCCGGGGGCCCTAGCCAAAAACATTCAGTACTTC. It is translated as CASSFPGALAKNIQYF.

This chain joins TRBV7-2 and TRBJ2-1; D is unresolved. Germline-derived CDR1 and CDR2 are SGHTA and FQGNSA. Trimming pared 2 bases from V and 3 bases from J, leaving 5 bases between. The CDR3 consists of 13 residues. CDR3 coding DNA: TGTGCCAGCAGCTTATACTACTACAATGAGCAGTTCTTC. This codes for CASSLYYYNEQFF. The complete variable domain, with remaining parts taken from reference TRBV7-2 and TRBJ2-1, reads GAGVSQSPSNKVTEKGKDVELRCDPISGHTALYWYRQSLGQGLEFLIYFQGNSAPDKSGLPSDRFSAERTGGSVSTLTIQRTQQEDSAVYLCASSLYYYNEQFFGPGTRLTVL.

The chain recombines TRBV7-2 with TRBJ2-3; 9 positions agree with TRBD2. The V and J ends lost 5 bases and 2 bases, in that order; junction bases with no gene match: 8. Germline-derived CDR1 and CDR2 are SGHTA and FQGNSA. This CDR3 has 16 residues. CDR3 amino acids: CASSQVAGEVTDTQYF. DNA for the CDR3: TGTGCCAGCAGCCAGGTAGCGGGGGAGGTCACAGATACGCAGTATTTT.

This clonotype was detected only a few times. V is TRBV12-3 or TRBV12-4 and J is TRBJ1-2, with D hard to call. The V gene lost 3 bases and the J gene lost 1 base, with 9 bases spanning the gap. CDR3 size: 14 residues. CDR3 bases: TGTGCCAGCAGTTTCGGCCCCCATAACTATGGCTACACCTTC. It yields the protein CASSFGPHNYGYTF.

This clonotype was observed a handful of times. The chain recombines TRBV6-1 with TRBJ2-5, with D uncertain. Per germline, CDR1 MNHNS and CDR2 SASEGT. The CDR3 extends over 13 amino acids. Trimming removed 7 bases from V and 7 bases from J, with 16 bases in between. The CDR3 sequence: CASTPPATGTQYF. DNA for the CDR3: TGTGCCAGCACCCCCCCAGCGACGGGGACCCAGTACTTC.

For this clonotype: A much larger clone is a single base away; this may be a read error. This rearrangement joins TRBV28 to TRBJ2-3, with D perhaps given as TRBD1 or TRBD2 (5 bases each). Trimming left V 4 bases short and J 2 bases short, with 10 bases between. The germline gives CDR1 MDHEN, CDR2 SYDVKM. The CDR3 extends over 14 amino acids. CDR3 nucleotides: TGTGCCAGCAGTTCCCCGGGGCACACAGATACGCAGTATTTT. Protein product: CASSSPGHTDTQYF.

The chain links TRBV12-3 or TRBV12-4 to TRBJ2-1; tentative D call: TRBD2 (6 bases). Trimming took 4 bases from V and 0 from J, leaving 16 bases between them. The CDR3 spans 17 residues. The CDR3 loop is CASSSLLADDSYNEQFF. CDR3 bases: TGTGCCAGCAGTTCACTCTTAGCGGATGACTCCTACAATGAGCAGTTCTTC.

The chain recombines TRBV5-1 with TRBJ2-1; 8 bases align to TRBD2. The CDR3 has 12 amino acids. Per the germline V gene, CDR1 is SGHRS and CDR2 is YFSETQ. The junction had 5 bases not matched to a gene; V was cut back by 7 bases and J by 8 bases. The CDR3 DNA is TGCGCCAGCCGCGCGGGGGGTCATGAGCAGTTCTTC. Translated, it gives CASRAGGHEQFF.